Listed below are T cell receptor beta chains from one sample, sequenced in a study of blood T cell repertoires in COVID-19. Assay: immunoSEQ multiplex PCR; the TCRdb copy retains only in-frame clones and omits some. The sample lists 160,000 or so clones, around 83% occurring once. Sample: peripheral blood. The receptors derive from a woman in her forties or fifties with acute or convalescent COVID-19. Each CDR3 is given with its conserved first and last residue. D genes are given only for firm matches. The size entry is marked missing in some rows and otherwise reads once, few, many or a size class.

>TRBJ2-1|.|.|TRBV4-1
TGCGCCAGCAGCCAAGATCAAATCGGAGGGTACCTGCACAATGAGCAGTTCTTC
CASSQDQIGGYLHNEQFF
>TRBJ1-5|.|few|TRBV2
TGTGCCAGCAGTGAAGCTGCAGGCTCAATCAAGCCCCAGCATTTT
CASSEAAGSIKPQHF
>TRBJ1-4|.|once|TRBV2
TGTGCCAGCAGAGTTCAGGGGCTGGGTGAAAAACTGTTTTTT
CASRVQGLGEKLFF
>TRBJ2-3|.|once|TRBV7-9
TGTGCCAGCAGCATAGGACTGGGCACAGATACGCAGTATTTT
CASSIGLGTDTQYF
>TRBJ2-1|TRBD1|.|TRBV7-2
TGTGCCAGCAGCTCTACAGGGGACAATGAGCAGTTCTTC
CASSSTGDNEQFF
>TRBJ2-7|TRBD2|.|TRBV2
TGTGCCCGGGGGGGGACTAGCGGGTTCGAGCAGTACTTC
CARGGTSGFEQYF
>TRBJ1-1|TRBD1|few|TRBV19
TGTGCCAGTAAGGGCGGGCCAGGGGGATCGATCACTGAAGCTTTCTTT
CASKGGPGGSITEAFF
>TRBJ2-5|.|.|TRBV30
TGTGCCTGGAGCGCACTGACGGGGGAGACCCAGTACTTC
CAWSALTGETQYF
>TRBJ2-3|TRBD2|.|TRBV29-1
TGCAGCGTTGAGATAGCGGGGGTTAGCACAGATACGCAGTATTTT
CSVEIAGVSTDTQYF
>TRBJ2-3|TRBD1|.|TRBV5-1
TGCGCCAGCAGCTCAGGACAGGGGATAACGACAGATACGCAGTATTTT
CASSSGQGITTDTQYF
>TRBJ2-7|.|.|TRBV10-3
TGTGCCATCACTGGGGGCGGTTCCTACGAGCAGTACTTC
CAITGGGSYEQYF
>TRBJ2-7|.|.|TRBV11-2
TGTGCCAGCAGCTTAGATATGGGGGCCTCCTACGAGCAGTACTTC
CASSLDMGASYEQYF
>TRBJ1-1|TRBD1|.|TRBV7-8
TGTGCCAGCAGCACAGGGACAGGGGTGAACACTGAAGCTTTCTTT
CASSTGTGVNTEAFF
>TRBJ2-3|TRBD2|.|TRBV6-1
TGTGCCAGCAGTGATGAGTCAGGGGGGGATAGCGGGAGAGGTCCAGATACGCAGTATTTT
CASSDESGGDSGRGPDTQYF
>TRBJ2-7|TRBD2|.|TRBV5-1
TGCGCCAGCAGCTCCGTAGCGGGAAACACCTACGAGCAGTACTTC
CASSSVAGNTYEQYF
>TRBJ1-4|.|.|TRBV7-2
TGTGCCAGCAGCTTTTCAGGGATCAGACTGTTTTTT
CASSFSGIRLFF
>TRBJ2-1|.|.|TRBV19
TGTGCCAGTAGTAGGGCTAGCGAATTGTATGAGCAGTTCTTC
CASSRASELYEQFF
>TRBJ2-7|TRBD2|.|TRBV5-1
TGCGCCAGCAGCCCCCCGGGCGGGGGCTCCTACGAGCAGTACTTC
CASSPPGGGSYEQYF
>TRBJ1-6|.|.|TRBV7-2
TGTGCCAGCAGCCCACTGCTCAGTGGAGGTATTTCACCCCTCCACTTT
CASSPLLSGGISPLHF
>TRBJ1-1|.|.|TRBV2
TGTGCCAGCAAAAGGGGGACTGAAGCTTTCTTT
CASKRGTEAFF
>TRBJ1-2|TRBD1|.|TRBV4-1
TGCGCCAGCAGCCAAGACGGACAGGGGGCTATCTATGGCTACACCTTC
CASSQDGQGAIYGYTF
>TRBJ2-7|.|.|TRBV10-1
TGCGCCAGCAGTGAGTCCGGGAGCCTGTACGAGCAGTACTTC
CASSESGSLYEQYF
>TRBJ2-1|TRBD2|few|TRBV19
TGTGCCAGTAGTCTCCCGGGACTAGCGGGAGAGCAGTTCTTC
CASSLPGLAGEQFF
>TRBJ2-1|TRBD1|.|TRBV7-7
TGTGCCAGCAGCTCAGGACAGGGTTCCTACAATGAGCAGTTCTTC
CASSSGQGSYNEQFF
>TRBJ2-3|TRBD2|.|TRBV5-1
TGCGCCAGCAGCTCGGGACTAGCGGGGGATACGCAGTATTTT
CASSSGLAGDTQYF
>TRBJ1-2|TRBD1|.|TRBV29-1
TGCAGCGTTGAAGTTCAGGGGGCGGCGGGCTACACCTTC
CSVEVQGAAGYTF
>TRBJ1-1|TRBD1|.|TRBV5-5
TGTGCCAGCAGCCCGTCCACAGGGGGCAACACTGAAGCTTTCTTT
CASSPSTGGNTEAFF
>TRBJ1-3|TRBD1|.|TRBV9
TGTGCCAGCAGCGTAGGAACAGGGGGCGGTGGAAACACCATATATTTT
CASSVGTGGGGNTIYF
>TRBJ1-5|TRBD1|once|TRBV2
TGTGCCAGCACCGAGACAGGGGGCGATCAGCCCCAGCATTTT
CASTETGGDQPQHF
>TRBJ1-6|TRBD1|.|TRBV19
TGTGCCAGTAGTAGCACCGGGACAGGGGACCCCTCACCCCTCCACTTT
CASSSTGTGDPSPLHF
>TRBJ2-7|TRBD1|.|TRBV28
TGTGCCAGCAGGCGGGGACAGGGACTCTACGAGCAGTACTTC
CASRRGQGLYEQYF
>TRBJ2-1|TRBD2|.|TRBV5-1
TGCGCCAGCAGCTTGGCCGACCCGCGGGGGAATGAGCAGTTCTTC
CASSLADPRGNEQFF
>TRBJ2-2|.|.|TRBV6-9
TGTGCCAGCATCGGGACTTACGTAACCGGGGAGCTGTTTTTT
CASIGTYVTGELFF
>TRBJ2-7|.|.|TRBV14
TGTGCCAGCAGCCAAGGTCACAGGTACTCCTACGAGCAGTACTTC
CASSQGHRYSYEQYF
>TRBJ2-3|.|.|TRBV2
TGTGCCAGCACCGGACCCCAGGGCTCAGATACGCAGTATTTT
CASTGPQGSDTQYF
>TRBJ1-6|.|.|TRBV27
TGTGCCAGCAGTTTATACAGGGTGAACTCACCCCTCCACTTT
CASSLYRVNSPLHF
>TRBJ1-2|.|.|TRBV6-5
TGTGCCAGCAGTTACTCAGGGGACATCTCTAACTATGGCTACACCTTC
CASSYSGDISNYGYTF
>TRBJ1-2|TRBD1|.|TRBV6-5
TGTGCCAGCGTAGACAGGGGGCTTTCTCGGGGCTACACCTTC
CASVDRGLSRGYTF
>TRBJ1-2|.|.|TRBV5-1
TGCGCCAGCAGCATTGACAGGTCCTATGGCTACACCTTC
CASSIDRSYGYTF
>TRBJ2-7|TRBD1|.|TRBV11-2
TGTGCCAGCAGCCCAATCCACCGGGACAGGGGGCGATCCTACGAGCAGTACTTC
CASSPIHRDRGRSYEQYF
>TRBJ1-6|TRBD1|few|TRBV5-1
TGCGCCAGCAGCTATTTACAGGGGTTGGATTCACCCCTCCACTTT
CASSYLQGLDSPLHF
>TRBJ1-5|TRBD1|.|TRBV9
TGTGCCAGCAGCGCCGGGACAGTCAATCAGCCCCAGCATTTT
CASSAGTVNQPQHF
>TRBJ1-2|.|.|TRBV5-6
TGTGCCAGCAGCTTGGCCATAATCCTTCGGACAGTTAACTATGGCTACACCTTC
CASSLAIILRTVNYGYTF